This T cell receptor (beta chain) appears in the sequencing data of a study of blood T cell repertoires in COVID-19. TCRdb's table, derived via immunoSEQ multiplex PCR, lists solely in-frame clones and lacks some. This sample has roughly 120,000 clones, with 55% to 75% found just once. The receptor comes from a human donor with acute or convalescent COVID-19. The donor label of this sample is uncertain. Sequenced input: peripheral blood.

CDR3 DNA: TGTGCCAGCAGTTTGAGATTTTACGAGCAGTACTTC. Translating gives CASSLRFYEQYF. The chain has TRBV6-5 and TRBJ2-7; D ambiguous. Between the trimmed V and J ends, which lost 4 bases and 4 bases, there was a span of 8 bases. The length of the CDR3 is 12 residues. Germline lookup yields CDR1 MNHEY and CDR2 SVGAGI.